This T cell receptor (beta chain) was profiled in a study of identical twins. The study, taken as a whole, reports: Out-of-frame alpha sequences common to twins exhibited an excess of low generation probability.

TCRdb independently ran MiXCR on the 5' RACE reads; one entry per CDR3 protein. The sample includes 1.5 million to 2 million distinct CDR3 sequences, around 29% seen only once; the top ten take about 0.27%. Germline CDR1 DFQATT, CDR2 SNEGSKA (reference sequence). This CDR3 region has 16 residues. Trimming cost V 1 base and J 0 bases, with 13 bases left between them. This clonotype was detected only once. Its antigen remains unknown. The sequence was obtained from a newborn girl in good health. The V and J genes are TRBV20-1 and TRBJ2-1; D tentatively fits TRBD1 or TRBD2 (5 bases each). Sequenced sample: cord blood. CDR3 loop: CSARAGQASSYNEQFF. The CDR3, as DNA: TGCAGTGCTAGAGCGGGGCAGGCGAGCTCCTACAATGAGCAGTTCTTC.